These 30 T cell receptor beta chains were sequenced from one sample in a study of T-cell memory formation after mild COVID-19. TCRdb ran MiXCR on the 5' RACE reads and lists one entry per CDR3 protein. This sample carries 300,000 to 350,000 distinct CDR3 sequences, roughly an eighth of them seen once, and the ten largest clones take over 20%. Sequenced: PBMCs or a T cell subset sorted from them (not recorded which). All receptors come from a man aged 18-30 years who had mild COVID-19 (a few samples of this study predate the infection). Cell type and time point are not known.

The chain joins TRBV9 to TRBJ2-1, with D tentatively TRBD2 (5 bases). The CDR3 totals 15 residues. Germline V gene sequence: CDR1 SGDLS, CDR2 YYNGEE. V gave up 3 bases and J gave up 0 bases, with 10 bases separating them. CDR3 protein: CASSGGSSSYNEQFF. The CDR3 DNA follows: TGTGCCAGCAGCGGAGGGTCCAGCTCCTACAATGAGCAGTTCTTC.

This clonotype was seen only a few times. The chain couples TRBV18 to TRBJ2-1, with D perhaps matching TRBD1 (6 bases). The V gene lost 5 bases and the J gene lost 15 bases, with 14 bases spanning the gap. This CDR3 has 11 amino acids. CDR1 and CDR2 (germline): KGHSH, LQKENI. CDR3 sequence: CASSANRVPFF. In DNA, the CDR3 is TGTGCCAGCTCAGCGAACAGGGTGCCGTTCTTC.

The chain carries TRBV28 and TRBJ1-2, with D unresolved. Per the germline V gene, CDR1 is MDHEN and CDR2 is SYDVKM. V shed 2 bases and J shed 8 bases, with 18 bases lying between them. CDR3 length: 15 amino acids. The CDR3 protein is CASSLISWSVGGYTF. In nucleotides, the CDR3 is TGTGCCAGCAGTTTAATTTCGTGGTCGGTGGGGGGCTACACCTTC.

This clonotype appeared a few times. The J gene is TRBJ2-7, the V gene TRBV7-2; D uncertain. V was cut by 2 bases and J by 5 bases, with 4 bases left in between. The CDR3 is made up of 11 amino acids. From germline, CDR1 is SGHTA and CDR2 FQGNSA. The CDR3 DNA is TGTGCCAGCAGCTTATTTGACGAGCAGTACTTC. This gives the protein CASSLFDEQYF.

V and J are TRBV7-2 and TRBJ2-6; maybe TRBD1 (6 bases). The V gene's germline CDR1 is SGHTA and CDR2 FQGNSA. This CDR3 has 16 residues. With 3 bases removed from V and 4 bases from J, the gap between germline ends came to 13 bases. Here the CDR3 reads CASSFVRGSGANVLTF. The CDR3 nucleotides read TGTGCCAGCAGCTTTGTCAGGGGTTCGGGGGCCAACGTCCTGACTTTC.

This clonotype was seen a few times. The CDR3 sequence is CASSWTGGPYEQYV. The CDR3 coding sequence is TGTGCCAGCAGCTGGACAGGGGGTCCCTACGAGCAGTACGTC. The V gene is TRBV2, the J gene TRBJ2-7; TRBD1 aligns across 10 bases. V dropped 6 bases and J dropped 2; count of bases not matched to a gene: 4. Germline CDR1 is SNHLY and CDR2 is FYNNEI. The CDR3 totals 14 residues.

In this sample, this clonotype turned up many times. V is TRBV20-1 and J is TRBJ2-7; D is unclear. In germline, CDR1 is DFQATT, CDR2 SNEGSKA (reference sequence). V shed 2 bases and J shed 4 bases, with 6 bases lying between them. CDR3 size: 11 residues. CDR3 bases: TGCAGTGCTAGACAGGTTTACGAGCAGTACTTC. Its translation is CSARQVYEQYF.

This clonotype showed up many times. The chain is built from TRBV5-1 and TRBJ2-5, with 10 bases matching TRBD2. Germline V gene lookup returns CDR1 SGHRS and CDR2 YFSETQ. The J segment lost 5 bases and the V segment lost 3 bases, leaving 13 bases of the junction unmatched. The CDR3 extends over 17 amino acids. The CDR3, as DNA: TGCGCCAGCAGCTCCGGACTAGCGGCCCCTGGGGGGGAGACCCAGTACTTC. Translation gives CASSSGLAAPGGETQYF.

The genes are TRBV4-2 and TRBJ1-3; D unclear. CDR3 length: 15 amino acids. V lost 2 bases and J 0 bases, leaving 8 bases between the germline ends. Germline V gene sequence: CDR1 LGHNA, CDR2 YNFKEQ. As DNA, the CDR3 is TGTGCCAGCAGCCAAAGAATTACCTCTGGAAACACCATATATTTT. It specifies CASSQRITSGNTIYF.

This clonotype was recorded a few times. This chain connects TRBV12-3 or TRBV12-4 to TRBJ2-7; D possibly matches TRBD1 or TRBD2 (6 bases each). The CDR3 is 14 residues long. V shed 7 bases and J shed 5 bases, with 18 bases lying between them. CDR3: CASNELGGRDEQYF. The CDR3 DNA reads as TGTGCCAGCAACGAGTTGGGGGGCAGGGACGAGCAGTACTTC.

The chain is built from TRBV5-4 and TRBJ1-6; TRBD1 might be the D (5 bases). V gave up 1 base and J gave up 10 bases, with 9 bases separating them. This CDR3 has 13 residues. Germline V CDR1 and CDR2: SGHNT, YYREEE (reference sequence). The chain's CDR3 is CASSLTGSSPLHF. CDR3 DNA: TGTGCCAGCAGCTTGACAGGAAGCTCACCCCTCCACTTT.

The chain recombines TRBV5-6 with TRBJ2-7; D is ambiguous. The CDR3 sequence is 11 residues long. Germline V gene lookup returns CDR1 SGHDT and CDR2 YYEEEE. The V end was cut by 3 bases, the J end by 6 bases, with 7 bases between. The CDR3 bases are TGTGCCAGCAGCTCCGGTAGCGAGCAGTACGTC. It translates to CASSSGSEQYV.

The chain employs TRBV28 and TRBJ2-2, with D possibly called TRBD1 or TRBD2 (5 bases each). This CDR3 is 16 amino acids long. The germline V and J ends were trimmed by 3 bases and 8 bases, with 19 bases remaining between them. CDR1 is MDHEN and CDR2 is SYDVKM in the germline V gene. The CDR3 region is CASSLGRGSTWGELFF. CDR3 bases: TGTGCCAGCAGTTTGGGCCGGGGCTCGACTTGGGGGGAGCTGTTTTTT.

V is TRBV7-9 and J is TRBJ2-1, with D maybe TRBD1 (5 bases). The CDR3 has 16 residues. Germline V CDR1 and CDR2: SEHNR, FQNEAQ (reference sequence). The V and J ends lost 1 base and 9 bases respectively, with 19 bases between them. The CDR3 coding sequence is TGTGCCAGCAGCTTAGGATCGAGGACAATCTGGCTTGAGCAGTTCTTC. Residues: CASSLGSRTIWLEQFF.

This clonotype was seen a handful of times. The junction shows a germline mismatch at one end, possibly a read error. This sequence joins TRBV12-3 or TRBV12-4 and TRBJ1-4, with TRBD1 matching 10 bases. This CDR3 has 16 amino acids. The CDR3 bases are TGTGACAGCAGCCGAGGGTCAGGACAGGGGGATGAAAAACTGTTTTTT. It encodes CDSSRGSGQGDEKLFF.

The rearrangement joins TRBV7-7 to TRBJ1-2; D not certain. Germline-derived CDR1 and CDR2 are SSHAT and FNYEAQ (reference sequence). There are 13 residues in the CDR3. The CDR3 nucleotides are TGTGCTAGCCCTATTCCGGGGAACTATGGCTACACCTTC. Translating it yields CASPIPGNYGYTF.

In its sample, this clonotype was seen a few times. The chain is built from TRBV5-1 and TRBJ2-7; TRBD2 is a possible D gene (6 bases). Trimming took 6 bases from V and 0 from J, leaving 25 bases between them. The CDR3 totals 18 residues. Germline CDR1 and CDR2: SGHRS and YFSETQ. The CDR3 protein is CASTPGLAVKISSYEQYV. CDR3 nucleotides: TGCGCCAGCACCCCGGGACTGGCCGTAAAAATCAGCTCCTACGAGCAGTACGTC.

This clonotype occurred a few times. The CDR3 sequence: CSARDPRVGNHNEQFF. The DNA for the CDR3 is TGCAGTGCTAGAGATCCTCGGGTCGGAAACCACAATGAGCAGTTCTTC. The V and J genes are TRBV20-1 and TRBJ2-1; no definite D call. The V gene's germline CDR1 is DFQATT and CDR2 SNEGSKA (reference sequence). The CDR3 length is 16 residues. V was shortened by 0 bases and J by 5 bases, with 17 bases between the two germline ends.

This clonotype showed up just a few times. The chain combines TRBV4-1 with TRBJ1-6; 7 nucleotides align to TRBD1. Germline-derived CDR1 and CDR2 are MGHRA and YSYEKL. V trimming: 4 bases; J trimming: 4 bases; junction bases outside the gene matches: 4. This CDR3 is 15 amino acids long. The DNA for the CDR3 is TGCGCCAGCAGCCCGGGACAGACATATAATTCACCCCTCCACTTT. Its translation: CASSPGQTYNSPLHF.

This chain joins TRBV18 and TRBJ2-7; D is unclear. The length of the CDR3 is 14 residues. Germline CDR1 reads KGHSH; CDR2 reads LQKENI. V lost 3 bases, J lost 3 bases, and 12 bases lay in between. Written as DNA, the CDR3 is TGTGCCAGCTCACCTTCGAGGCAGGTCTACGAGCAGTACTTC. Protein: CASSPSRQVYEQYF.

The V gene is TRBV7-9, the J gene TRBJ2-5; D possibly corresponds to TRBD2 (6 bases). The CDR3 is 14 amino acids. V was pared by 2 bases and J by 5 bases, with 12 bases between. Germline V gives CDR1 SEHNR, CDR2 FQNEAQ (reference sequence). CDR3 coding DNA: TGTGCCAGCAGCTTATTGGGGGGAGGCGAGACCCAGTACTTC. Protein sequence: CASSLLGGGETQYF.

The chain combines TRBV12-3 or TRBV12-4 with TRBJ1-1; D perhaps matches TRBD1 (6 bases). This CDR3 is 13 amino acids long. V was pared by 6 bases and J by 7 bases, with 15 bases between. CDR3 DNA sequence: TGTGCCAGCAGACGGGACACCCCTGATGAAGCTTTCTTT. This codes for CASRRDTPDEAFF.

In its sample, this clonotype was seen many times. The V call is TRBV7-9, the J call TRBJ2-7; 7 bases map to TRBD2. Germline CDR1 reads SEHNR; CDR2 reads FQNEAQ (reference sequence). The CDR3 length is 14 residues. J lost 2 bases, V lost 5 bases, and 6 bases had no gene match. The CDR3 loop is CASSPPGTTYEQYF. The CDR3, as DNA: TGTGCCAGCAGCCCCCCCGGGACTACCTACGAGCAGTACTTC.

V usage is TRBV5-1 and J usage is TRBJ2-1, with a weak D call TRBD1 (5 bases). The CDR3 sequence is 14 residues long. Germline-derived CDR1 and CDR2 are SGHRS and YFSETQ. V was trimmed by 4 bases and J by 2 bases, leaving 10 bases between them. This chain's CDR3 is CASSQDNPYNEQFF. DNA of the CDR3: TGCGCCAGCAGCCAGGACAACCCCTACAATGAGCAGTTCTTC.

The chain employs TRBV7-9 and TRBJ2-7; a weak D match, TRBD2 (6 bases). Trimming removed 7 bases at V and 0 bases at J, with 16 bases between. From germline, CDR1 is SEHNR and CDR2 FQNEAQ (reference sequence). This CDR3 has 15 amino acids. CDR3 sequence (DNA): TGTGCCAGCAACCTGGCGGAGGGAGCCTCCTACGAGCAGTACTTC. Amino acid sequence: CASNLAEGASYEQYF.

V gene TRBV9 combines with J gene TRBJ1-4; possible D gene TRBD1, 5 bases. The CDR3 runs to 16 residues. CDR1 and CDR2 from the germline V gene are SGDLS and YYNGEE. The ends were cut back, 0 bases at V and 3 bases at J, with 12 bases in the middle. This CDR3 is CASSVGHGASNEKLFF. CDR3 coding DNA: TGTGCCAGCAGCGTAGGACACGGGGCTTCTAATGAAAAACTGTTTTTT. Using reference TRBV9 and TRBJ1-4 for the parts outside the CDR3, the full variable domain is DSGVTQTPKHLITATGQRVTLRCSPRSGDLSVYWYQQSLDQGLQFLIQYYNGEERAKGNILERFSAQQFPDLHSELNLSSLELGDSALYFCASSVGHGASNEKLFFGSGTQLSVL.

This clonotype appeared a few times. The chain links TRBV6-5 to TRBJ2-5; 10 nucleotides agree with TRBD2. The CDR3 runs to 15 residues. V gave up 8 bases and J gave up 2 bases; unmatched junction bases: 8. Germline CDR1 MNHEY, CDR2 SVGAGI. In DNA form, the CDR3 reads TGTGCCAGCGGGGCTAGCGGGGGCCTACAAGAGACCCAGTACTTC. It is translated as CASGASGGLQETQYF.

This clonotype was counted a few times. This chain links TRBV9 with TRBJ2-3; D not certain. The CDR3 is made up of 15 amino acids. The germline CDR1 and CDR2 sequences are SGDLS and YYNGEE. The V end lost 7 bases, the J end lost 1 base, and 16 bases lay between the germline ends. CDR3 nucleotides: TGTGCCAGCTCTTTCCTCTCTTCGGGCACAGATACGCAGTATTTT. As protein: CASSFLSSGTDTQYF.

The chain employs TRBV9 and TRBJ1-2; 8 bases align to TRBD1. Trimming cost V 3 bases and J 3 bases; bases outside gene matches: 10. The germline CDR1 and CDR2 sequences are SGDLS and YYNGEE. CDR3 length: 16 residues. CDR3 bases: TGTGCCAGCAGCGCGACAGGGGCCCCTACGGACTATGGCTACACCTTC. Amino acid sequence: CASSATGAPTDYGYTF.

This clonotype has more than one count but fewer than ten. V is TRBV7-9 and J is TRBJ2-3; TRBD2 might be the D (6 bases). This CDR3 is built from 15 residues. Between the trimmed V and J ends, which lost 6 bases and 1 base, there was a span of 14 bases. Germline CDR1 reads SEHNR; CDR2 reads FQNEAQ (reference sequence). The CDR3 nucleotides are TGTGCCAGCAGACCTGAGGAGCGGGGCACAGATACGCAGTATTTT. This sequence encodes CASRPEERGTDTQYF.